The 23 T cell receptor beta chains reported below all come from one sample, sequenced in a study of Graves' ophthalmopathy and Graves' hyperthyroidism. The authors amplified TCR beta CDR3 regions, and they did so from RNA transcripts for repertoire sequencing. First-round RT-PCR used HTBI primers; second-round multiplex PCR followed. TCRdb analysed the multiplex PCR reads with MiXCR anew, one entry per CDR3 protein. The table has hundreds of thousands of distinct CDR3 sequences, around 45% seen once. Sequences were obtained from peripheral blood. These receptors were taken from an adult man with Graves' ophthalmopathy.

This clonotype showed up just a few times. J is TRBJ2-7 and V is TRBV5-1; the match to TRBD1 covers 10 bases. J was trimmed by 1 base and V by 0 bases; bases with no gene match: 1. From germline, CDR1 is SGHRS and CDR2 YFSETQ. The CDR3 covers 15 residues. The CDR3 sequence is CASSLGDRGSYEQYF. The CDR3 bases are TGCGCCAGCAGCTTGGGGGACAGGGGTTCCTACGAGCAGTACTTC.

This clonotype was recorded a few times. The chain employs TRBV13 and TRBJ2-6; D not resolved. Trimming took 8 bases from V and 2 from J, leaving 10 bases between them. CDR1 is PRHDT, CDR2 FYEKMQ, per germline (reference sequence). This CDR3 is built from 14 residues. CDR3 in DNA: TGTGCCAGCGCGCAGAGTACTGGGGCCAACGTCCTGACTTTC. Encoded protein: CASAQSTGANVLTF.

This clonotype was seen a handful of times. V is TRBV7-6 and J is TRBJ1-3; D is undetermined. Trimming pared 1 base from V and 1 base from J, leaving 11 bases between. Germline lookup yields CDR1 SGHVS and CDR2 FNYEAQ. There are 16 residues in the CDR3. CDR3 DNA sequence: TGTGCCAGCAGCTTAGAGGCCAGCTTATCTGGAAACACCATATATTTT. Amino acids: CASSLEASLSGNTIYF.

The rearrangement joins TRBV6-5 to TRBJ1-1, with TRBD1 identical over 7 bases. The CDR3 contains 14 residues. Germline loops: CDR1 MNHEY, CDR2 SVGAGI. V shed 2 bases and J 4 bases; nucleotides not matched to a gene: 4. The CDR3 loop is CASSYGAGGTEAFF. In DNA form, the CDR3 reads TGTGCCAGCAGTTACGGGGCAGGGGGCACTGAAGCTTTCTTT.

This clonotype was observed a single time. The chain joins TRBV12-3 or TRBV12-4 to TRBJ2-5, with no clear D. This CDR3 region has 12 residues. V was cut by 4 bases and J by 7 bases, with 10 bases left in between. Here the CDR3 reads CASSYPMGTQYF. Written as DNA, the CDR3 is TGTGCCAGCAGTTACCCCATGGGGACCCAGTACTTC.

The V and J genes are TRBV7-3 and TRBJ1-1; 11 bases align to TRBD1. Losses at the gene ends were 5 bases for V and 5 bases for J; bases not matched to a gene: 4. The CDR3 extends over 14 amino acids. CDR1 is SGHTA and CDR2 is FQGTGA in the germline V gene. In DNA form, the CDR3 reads TGTGCCAGCAGCCAGGGACAGGGGGAGACTGAAGCTTTCTTT. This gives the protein CASSQGQGETEAFF.

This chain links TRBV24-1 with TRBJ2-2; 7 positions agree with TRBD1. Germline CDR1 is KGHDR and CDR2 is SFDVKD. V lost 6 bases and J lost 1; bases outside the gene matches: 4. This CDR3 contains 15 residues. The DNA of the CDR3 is TGTGCCACCAGTCAAGGGACAGAGAACACCGGGGAGCTGTTTTTT. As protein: CATSQGTENTGELFF.

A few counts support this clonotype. The CDR3 here is CASSSAGHNTIYF. The CDR3 DNA reads as TGTGCCAGCAGCTCCGCGGGACACAACACCATATATTTT. V gene TRBV9 combines with J gene TRBJ1-3; D may be TRBD1 (6 bases). Germline CDR1 reads SGDLS; CDR2 reads YYNGEE. CDR3 length: 13 residues. V was cut by 4 bases and J by 7 bases, with 12 bases left in between.

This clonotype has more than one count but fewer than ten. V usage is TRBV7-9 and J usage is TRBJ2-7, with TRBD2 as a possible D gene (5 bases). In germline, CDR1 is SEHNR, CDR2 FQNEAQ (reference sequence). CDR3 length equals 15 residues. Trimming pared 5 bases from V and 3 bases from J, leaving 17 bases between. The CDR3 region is CASSGYDEGNYEQYF. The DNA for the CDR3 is TGTGCCAGCAGCGGTTATGATGAGGGAAACTACGAGCAGTACTTC.

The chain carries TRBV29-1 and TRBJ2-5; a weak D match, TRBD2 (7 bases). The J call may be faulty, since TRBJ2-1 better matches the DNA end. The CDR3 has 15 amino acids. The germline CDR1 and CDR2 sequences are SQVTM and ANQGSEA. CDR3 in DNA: TGCAGCGTTGAAGTCGGCAGGGGAGGGTCGGATGAGCAGTTCTTC. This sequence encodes CSVEVGRGGSDEQFF.

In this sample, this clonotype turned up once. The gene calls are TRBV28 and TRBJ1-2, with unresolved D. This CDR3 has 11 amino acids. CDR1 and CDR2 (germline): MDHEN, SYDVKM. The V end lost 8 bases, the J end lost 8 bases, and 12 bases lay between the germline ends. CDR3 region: CASSTTRGYTF. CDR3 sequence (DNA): TGTGCCAGCTCCACAACTCGGGGCTACACCTTC.

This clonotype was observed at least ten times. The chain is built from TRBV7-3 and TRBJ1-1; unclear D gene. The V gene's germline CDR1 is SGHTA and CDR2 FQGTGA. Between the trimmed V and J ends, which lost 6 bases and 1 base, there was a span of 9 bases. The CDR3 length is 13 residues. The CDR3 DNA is TGTGCCAGCAGGTTGGTCGAGAACACTGAAGCTTTCTTT. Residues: CASRLVENTEAFF.

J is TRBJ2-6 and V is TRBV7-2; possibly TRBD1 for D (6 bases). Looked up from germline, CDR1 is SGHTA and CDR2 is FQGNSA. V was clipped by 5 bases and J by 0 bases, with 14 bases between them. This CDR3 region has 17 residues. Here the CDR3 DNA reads TGTGCCAGCAGCCCACAGACAGGAAGCTCTGGGGCCAACGTCCTGACTTTC. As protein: CASSPQTGSSGANVLTF. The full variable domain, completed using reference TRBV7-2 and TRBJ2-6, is GAGVSQSPSNKVTEKGKDVELRCDPISGHTALYWYRQSLGQGLEFLIYFQGNSAPDKSGLPSDRFSAERTGGSVSTLTIQRTQQEDSAVYLCASSPQTGSSGANVLTFGAGSRLTVL.

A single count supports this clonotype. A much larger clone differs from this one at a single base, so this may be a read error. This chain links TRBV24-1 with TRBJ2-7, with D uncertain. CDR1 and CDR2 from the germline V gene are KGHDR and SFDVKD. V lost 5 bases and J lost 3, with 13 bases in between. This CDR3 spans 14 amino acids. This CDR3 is CATSGTDTVYEQYF. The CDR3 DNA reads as TGTGCCACCAGTGGGACGGATACAGTCTACGAGCAGTACTTC.

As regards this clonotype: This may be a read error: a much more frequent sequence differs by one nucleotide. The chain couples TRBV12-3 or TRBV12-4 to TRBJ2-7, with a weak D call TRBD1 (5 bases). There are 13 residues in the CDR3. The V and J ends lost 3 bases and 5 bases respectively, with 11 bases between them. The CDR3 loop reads CASSFGAANEQYF. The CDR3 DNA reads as TGTGCCAGCAGTTTTGGGGCAGCCAACGAGCAGTACTTC.

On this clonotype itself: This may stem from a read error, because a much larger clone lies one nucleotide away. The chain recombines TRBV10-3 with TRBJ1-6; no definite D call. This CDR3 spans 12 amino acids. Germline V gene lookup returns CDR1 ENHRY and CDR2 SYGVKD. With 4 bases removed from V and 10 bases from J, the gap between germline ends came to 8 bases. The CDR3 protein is CAISAHLSPLHF. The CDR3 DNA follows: TGTGCCATCAGTGCACATTTATCACCCCTCCACTTT.

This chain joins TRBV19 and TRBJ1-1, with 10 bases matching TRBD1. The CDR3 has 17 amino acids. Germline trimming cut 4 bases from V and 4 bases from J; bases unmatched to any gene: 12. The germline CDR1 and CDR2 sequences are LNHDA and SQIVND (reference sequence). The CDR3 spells CASSTDRGFLVGTEAFF. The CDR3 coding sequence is TGTGCCAGTAGTACGGACAGGGGGTTTTTGGTGGGCACTGAAGCTTTCTTT.

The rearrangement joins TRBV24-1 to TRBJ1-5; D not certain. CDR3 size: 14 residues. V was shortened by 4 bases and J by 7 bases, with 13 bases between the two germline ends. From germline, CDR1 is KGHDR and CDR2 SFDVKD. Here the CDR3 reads CATSESQSRQPQHF. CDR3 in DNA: TGTGCCACCAGTGAGTCACAGAGTAGACAGCCCCAGCATTTT.

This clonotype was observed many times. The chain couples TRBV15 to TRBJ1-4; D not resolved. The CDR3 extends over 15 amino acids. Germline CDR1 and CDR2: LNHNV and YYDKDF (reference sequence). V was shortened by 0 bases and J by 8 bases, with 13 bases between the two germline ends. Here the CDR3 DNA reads TGTGCCACCAGCAGAGATATCGGGTCGGAGGAAAAACTGTTTTTT. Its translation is CATSRDIGSEEKLFF.

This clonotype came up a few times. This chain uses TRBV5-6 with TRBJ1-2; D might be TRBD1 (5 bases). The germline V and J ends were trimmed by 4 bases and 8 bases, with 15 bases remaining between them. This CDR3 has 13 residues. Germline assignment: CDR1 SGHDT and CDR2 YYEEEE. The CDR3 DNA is TGTGCCAGCAGCCTGGGACCGGGCGGGGGCTACACCTTC. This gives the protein CASSLGPGGGYTF.

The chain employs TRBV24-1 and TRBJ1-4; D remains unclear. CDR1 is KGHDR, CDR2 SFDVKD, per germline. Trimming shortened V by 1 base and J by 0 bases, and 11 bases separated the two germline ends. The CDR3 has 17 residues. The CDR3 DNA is TGTGCCACCAGTGATTTTTACATTAACACAACTAATGAAAAACTGTTTTTT. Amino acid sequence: CATSDFYINTTNEKLFF.

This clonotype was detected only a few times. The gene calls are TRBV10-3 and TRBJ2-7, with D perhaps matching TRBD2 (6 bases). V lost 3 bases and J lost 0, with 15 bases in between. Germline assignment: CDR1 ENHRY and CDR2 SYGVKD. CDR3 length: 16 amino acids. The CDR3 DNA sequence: TGTGCCATCAGTGAAGAAGGGCGGGGAAACTCCTACGAGCAGTACTTC. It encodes CAISEEGRGNSYEQYF.

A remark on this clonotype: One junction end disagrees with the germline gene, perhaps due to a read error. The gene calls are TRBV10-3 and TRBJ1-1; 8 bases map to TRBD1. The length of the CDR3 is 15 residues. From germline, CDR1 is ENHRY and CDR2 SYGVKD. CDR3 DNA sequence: TGTGCCAGCAGTTACAGGGGGTCGCGTAGCACTGAAGCTTTCTTT. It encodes CASSYRGSRSTEAFF.